This T cell receptor beta chain was profiled in a study of T cell responses to AZD1222 COVID-19 vaccine. Study-level findings and limits: After the peak T cell response, and only then, were repertoires sampled. The donor group comprised mostly white British people and more females; the analysis possibly underestimated clonal diversity.

This clone occurred a few times. Its antigen is currently unknown. Sequencing used immunoSEQ multiplex PCR; TCRdb keeps in-frame clones, though not all of them. The sample has approximately 110,000 clones, around 87% seen once. This CDR3 is 12 amino acids long. V lost 5 bases and J lost 9, with 9 bases in between. CDR1 and CDR2 from the germline V gene are SGDLS and YYNGEE. The material sequenced was peripheral blood, taken on day 0 of AZD1222 vaccination. The chain links TRBV9 to TRBJ1-6; D remains ambiguous. The receptor was derived from an adult in good health. CDR3 in amino acids: CASSSSGSPLHF. CDR3 bases: TGTGCCAGCAGTTCCTCGGGTTCACCCCTCCACTTT.